These 20 T cell receptor beta chains came from one sample sequenced in a study of T cells after yellow fever vaccination. A single record per CDR3 protein comes from TCRdb applying MiXCR to the 5' RACE reads. The repertoire includes over 65,000 distinct CDR3 sequences, more than 10% of them detected once, and around 25% sits in the top ten. This sample comprised CD8+ T cells not binding an NS4B(214-222) dextramer, sorted from PBMCs, obtained about 21 days after the first yellow fever vaccination. The receptors here all came from a man younger than 30 who received the YFV17D yellow fever vaccine.

In this sample, this clonotype turned up a few times. The chain combines TRBV28 with TRBJ2-7, with 9 bases fitting TRBD1. Germline CDR1 is MDHEN and CDR2 is SYDVKM. This CDR3 contains 15 residues. Germline trimming cut 3 bases from V and 2 bases from J; bases unmatched to any gene: 5. The CDR3 DNA reads TGTGCCAGCAGTTTCTTAAGGACAGGGGCCTACGAGCAGTACGTC. Translation: CASSFLRTGAYEQYV.

This clonotype has a handful of counts. The genes are TRBV6-5 and TRBJ1-2, with D unclear. Trimming left V 6 bases short and J 4 bases short, with 9 bases between. Germline CDR1 reads MNHEY; CDR2 reads SVGAGI. The CDR3 loop spans 12 amino acids. The CDR3 bases are TGTGCCAGCAGAGGCATCCGCTATGGCTACACCTTC. Residues: CASRGIRYGYTF.

CDR3 bases: TGTGCCAGCAGCTTACTCGTTCAGAATGAGCAGTTCTTC. Translated: CASSLLVQNEQFF. The chain uses TRBV11-2 and TRBJ2-1; D remains ambiguous. Trimming stripped 2 bases from V and 7 bases from J, with 9 bases between. Germline CDR1 is SGHAT and CDR2 is FQNNGV. The CDR3 spans 13 residues. Filled out from reference TRBV11-2 and TRBJ2-1, the complete variable domain reads EAGVAQSPRYKIIEKRQSVAFWCNPISGHATLYWYQQILGQGPKLLIQFQNNGVVDDSQLPKDRFSAERLKGVDSTLKIQPAKLEDSAVYLCASSLLVQNEQFFGPGTRLTVL.

This clonotype was counted between two and nine times. This chain links TRBV7-2 with TRBJ1-1, with 7 bases fitting TRBD1. V lost 5 bases, J lost 8 bases, and 5 bases stayed unmatched. The CDR3 loop spans 12 amino acids. Germline values: CDR1 SGHTA, CDR2 FQGNSA. CDR3 DNA: TGTGCCAGCAGCGCCGACAGGGTCGAAGCTTTCTTT. Protein sequence: CASSADRVEAFF.

This clonotype was recorded a few times. The chain carries TRBV11-1 and TRBJ1-2, with a possible D match to TRBD1 (6 bases). The CDR3 is made up of 14 amino acids. Germline assignment: CDR1 SGHAT and CDR2 FQDESV (reference sequence). Trimming took off 5 bases at V and 2 bases at J, with 12 bases between the two ends. The chain's CDR3 is CASSQGTTNYGYTF. The CDR3 DNA reads TGTGCCAGCAGCCAAGGGACAACGAACTATGGCTACACCTTC.

This clonotype was counted between two and nine times. V and J are TRBV9 and TRBJ2-5; 8 nucleotides agree with TRBD1. Germline V gives CDR1 SGDLS, CDR2 YYNGEE. This CDR3 has 15 amino acids. With 4 bases clipped from V and 5 bases from J, the junction kept 10 bases outside the gene matches. In nucleotides, the CDR3 is TGTGCCAGCAGCCTCTGGGACAGGAGCACGGAGACCCAGTACTTC. It specifies CASSLWDRSTETQYF.

There are many counts of this clonotype. V is TRBV29-1 and J is TRBJ2-7, with D perhaps given as TRBD1 or TRBD2 (5 bases each). Between the trimmed V and J ends, which lost 6 bases and 3 bases, there was a span of 12 bases. Germline values: CDR1 SQVTM, CDR2 ANQGSEA. The CDR3 totals 12 residues. CDR3 DNA sequence: TGCAGCGTATCCAGAGGGGACTACGAGCAGTACTTC. This encodes CSVSRGDYEQYF.

This clonotype was picked up a small number of times. This rearrangement joins TRBV6-2 or TRBV6-3 to TRBJ2-7, with D possibly being TRBD1 (5 bases). V dropped 0 bases and J dropped 0 bases, with 9 bases sitting between them. CDR3 length: 15 residues. Germline-derived CDR1 and CDR2 are MNHEY and SVGEGT. CDR3 amino acids: CASSYSAGPSYEQYV. For the CDR3, the DNA is TGTGCCAGCAGTTACTCGGCAGGGCCCTCCTACGAGCAGTACGTC.

This clonotype was counted only a few times. The chain joins TRBV5-1 to TRBJ2-7; the D is unclear. The CDR3 is 13 amino acids. Trimming removed 8 bases from V and 2 bases from J, with 14 bases in between. The V gene's germline CDR1 is SGHRS and CDR2 YFSETQ. The CDR3 protein is CASQVFPPYEQYV. The CDR3, as DNA: TGCGCCAGTCAGGTCTTTCCCCCCTACGAGCAGTACGTC.

This clonotype turned up a few times. CDR3: CASSARADEQFF. The CDR3, as DNA: TGCGCCAGCAGCGCGAGGGCGGACGAGCAGTTCTTC. This chain connects TRBV5-1 to TRBJ2-1; D might be TRBD2 (5 bases). This CDR3 region has 12 residues. Germline CDR1 reads SGHRS; CDR2 reads YFSETQ. Trimming pared 4 bases from V and 10 bases from J, leaving 12 bases between.

In this sample, this clonotype turned up once. V usage is TRBV4-2 and J usage is TRBJ2-3; TRBD1 is a possible D gene (5 bases). The J call may be in error: the DNA end matches TRBJ1-5 better. In germline, CDR1 is LGHNA, CDR2 YNFKEQ. The CDR3 extends over 17 amino acids. The CDR3, as DNA: TGTGCCAGCACCATATCTAGCGGGGGGTCGACCACAGATACGCAGCATTTT. Translated, it gives CASTISSGGSTTDTQHF.

The chain links TRBV7-9 to TRBJ1-2, with 8 bases fitting TRBD1. This CDR3 has 12 residues. V was pared by 3 bases and J by 8 bases, with 2 bases of the junction left unmatched. The V gene's germline CDR1 is SEHNR and CDR2 FQNEAQ (reference sequence). Written as DNA, the CDR3 is TGTGCCAGCAGCTTGGACAGGGAAGGCTACACCTTC. Its translation is CASSLDREGYTF. Filled out from reference TRBV7-9 and TRBJ1-2, the complete variable domain reads DTGVSQNPRHKITKRGQNVTFRCDPISEHNRLYWYRQTLGQGPEFLTYFQNEAQLEKSRLLSDRFSAERPKGSFSTLEIQRTEQGDSAMYLCASSLDREGYTFGSGTRLTVV.

J is TRBJ1-2 and V is TRBV7-9, with 10 bases fitting TRBD1. Germline loops: CDR1 SEHNR, CDR2 FQNEAQ (reference sequence). The junction had 7 bases not matched to a gene; V was cut back by 5 bases and J by 4 bases. The length of the CDR3 is 15 residues. The CDR3 sequence: CASSPWDRGSYGYTF. CDR3 nucleotides: TGTGCCAGCAGCCCCTGGGACAGGGGTAGCTATGGCTACACCTTC.

The V call is TRBV2, the J call TRBJ2-1, with 7 positions matching TRBD2. Trimming removed 1 base from V and 8 bases from J; junction bases left unmatched: 11. From germline, CDR1 is SNHLY and CDR2 FYNNEI. The CDR3 contains 16 residues. The CDR3 nucleotides are TGTGCCAGCAGTGAAGGGACTATGGGACTAATCTATGAGCAGTTCTTC. It yields the protein CASSEGTMGLIYEQFF.

This clonotype was counted only a few times. This chain joins TRBV7-2 and TRBJ2-3; D is unresolved. Germline values: CDR1 SGHTA, CDR2 FQGNSA. This CDR3 is 13 amino acids long. V was trimmed by 6 bases and J by 2 bases, leaving 9 bases between them. The CDR3 sequence: CASSSGPTDTQYF. In DNA, the CDR3 is TGTGCCAGCAGTTCAGGCCCCACAGATACGCAGTATTTT.

The rearrangement links TRBV6-1 to TRBJ2-7, with TRBD1 as a possible D gene (6 bases). This CDR3 has 14 amino acids. The ends were cut back, 6 bases at V and 2 bases at J, with 14 bases in the middle. The germline CDR1 and CDR2 sequences are MNHNS and SASEGT. CDR3 residues: CASSWDNLPYEQYV. The CDR3 DNA is TGTGCCAGCAGCTGGGACAACCTCCCCTACGAGCAGTACGTC.

The rearrangement links TRBV6-2 or TRBV6-3 to TRBJ1-1; tentatively, D is TRBD1 (5 bases). From germline, CDR1 is MNHEY and CDR2 SVGEGT. V gave up 8 bases and J gave up 7 bases, with 17 bases separating them. The length of the CDR3 is 13 residues. The CDR3 here is CASGRWGFNEAFF. As DNA, the CDR3 is TGTGCCAGCGGTCGGTGGGGGTTCAATGAAGCTTTCTTT.

This rearrangement joins TRBV7-8 to TRBJ2-2; 8 nucleotides line up with TRBD1. V gave up 4 bases and J gave up 3 bases; unmatched junction bases: 10. In germline, CDR1 is SGHVS, CDR2 FQNEAQ. This CDR3 spans 17 amino acids. CDR3 protein: CASSSPGQGFHTGELFF. DNA of the CDR3: TGTGCCAGCAGCTCCCCAGGACAGGGCTTCCACACCGGGGAGCTGTTTTTT.

The sample holds a few counts of this clonotype. This chain links TRBV6-5 with TRBJ1-6, with D unresolved. V lost 2 bases to trimming and J lost 4 bases, with 3 bases between them. In germline, CDR1 is MNHEY, CDR2 SVGAGI. This CDR3 is 13 amino acids long. The DNA of the CDR3 is TGTGCCAGCAGTTACGAATATAATTCACCCCTCCACTTT. This sequence encodes CASSYEYNSPLHF.

The chain employs TRBV12-3 or TRBV12-4 and TRBJ2-7; no firm D call. Trimming stripped 4 bases from V and 4 bases from J, with 17 bases between. The CDR3 spans 15 residues. The CDR3 spells CASSSEDRGYYEQYF. The CDR3 nucleotides are TGTGCCAGCAGTTCCGAAGATCGAGGATATTACGAGCAGTACTTC.